The 6 T cell receptor beta chains below were found in one sample sequenced in a study of blood T cell repertoires in COVID-19. Data came from immunoSEQ multiplex PCR; TCRdb stores just in-frame clones and leaves some out. The sample includes about 290,000 clones, roughly nine tenths of them seen just once. What was sequenced was peripheral blood. The receptor set was obtained from a woman in her 30s with COVID-19, enrolled during active disease.

The chain joins TRBV6-5 to TRBJ1-5; TRBD1 matches 9 bases. J gave up 3 bases and V 8 bases, and 8 bases lay outside the gene matches. The CDR3 is 15 amino acids. Germline CDR1 reads MNHEY; CDR2 reads SVGAGI. The CDR3 DNA reads TGTGCCAGCGGTTCGGGGACAGGGTCCAATCAGCCCCAGCATTTT. Translation: CASGSGTGSNQPQHF.

The genes are TRBV6-2 or TRBV6-3 and TRBJ2-5; unclear D gene. Looked up from germline, CDR1 is MNHEY and CDR2 is SVGEGT. CDR3 length: 11 residues. Deletions cut 4 bases from V and 5 bases from J, with 5 bases between. The CDR3 sequence is CASSSGETQYF. The CDR3 nucleotides are TGTGCCAGCAGTTCCGGGGAGACCCAGTACTTC.

The chain links TRBV6-5 to TRBJ2-1, with D tentatively TRBD1 (5 bases). Between the trimmed V and J ends, which lost 2 bases and 6 bases, there was a span of 14 bases. Germline lookup yields CDR1 MNHEY and CDR2 SVGAGI. The CDR3 extends over 15 amino acids. In nucleotides, the CDR3 is TGTGCCAGCAGTTACGGGCTCCCCAGGGCCAATGAGCAGTTCTTC. Translating gives CASSYGLPRANEQFF.

The chain joins TRBV2 to TRBJ1-5, with D possibly matching TRBD1 (6 bases). The CDR3 covers 16 residues. In germline, CDR1 is SNHLY, CDR2 FYNNEI. Between the trimmed V and J ends, which lost 7 bases and 0 bases, there was a span of 16 bases. The CDR3, as DNA: TGTGCCAGCACCGGGGGGGCAGGGGATAGCAATCAGCCCCAGCATTTT. The encoded protein is CASTGGAGDSNQPQHF.

V and J are TRBV25-1 and TRBJ2-1, with 7 nucleotides matching TRBD1. CDR3 length: 13 amino acids. CDR1 is MGHDK, CDR2 SYGVNS, per germline. V shed 5 bases and J 6 bases; nucleotides not matched to a gene: 4. CDR3: CASSKGAVNEQFF. DNA of the CDR3: TGTGCCAGCAGTAAGGGGGCTGTCAATGAGCAGTTCTTC.

The sample holds one count of this clone. The chain has TRBV7-9 and TRBJ1-2, with TRBD1 matching over 8 bases. Germline lookup yields CDR1 SEHNR and CDR2 FQNEAQ (reference sequence). The CDR3 length is 15 residues. The V gene end was trimmed by 2 bases and the J gene end by 4 bases; junction bases not matched to a gene: 6. In DNA form, the CDR3 reads TGTGCCAGCAGCTTAAATGCAGGGGGCGGCTATGGCTACACCTTC. This encodes CASSLNAGGGYGYTF.